The 5 T cell receptor beta chains below come from one sample, sequenced in a study of tumor-infiltrating lymphocytes in localized non-small cell lung cancer. Method: immunoSEQ multiplex PCR; TCRdb's copy keeps in-frame clones and lacks some. This sample yields approximately 24,000 clones, of which roughly two thirds are seen a single time; about 5.6% belongs to the top ten. The sequenced material came from lung tumor tissue. These receptors came from a human donor with non-small cell lung cancer.

This clone was picked up a small number of times. The chain has TRBV29-1 and TRBJ1-1, with a possible D match to TRBD1 (6 bases). Germline CDR1 reads SQVTM; CDR2 reads ANQGSEA. Trimming took off 4 bases at V and 5 bases at J, with 14 bases between the two ends. CDR3 length: 13 residues. CDR3 nucleotide sequence: TGCAGCGTTGGGGCGGGGGCGGGGACTGAAGCTTTCTTT. This translates into CSVGAGAGTEAFF.

The chain recombines TRBV7-9 with TRBJ2-2; a weak D match, TRBD1 (5 bases). V was cut by 7 bases and J by 4 bases, with 13 bases left in between. Germline CDR1 reads SEHNR; CDR2 reads FQNEAQ (reference sequence). The CDR3 has 14 amino acids. CDR3 sequence: CASTRQGGTGELFF. CDR3 sequence (DNA): TGTGCCAGCACAAGGCAGGGCGGCACCGGGGAGCTGTTTTTT. Full variable domain (remainder filled in from reference TRBV7-9 and TRBJ2-2): DTGVSQNPRHKITKRGQNVTFRCDPISEHNRLYWYRQTLGQGPEFLTYFQNEAQLEKSRLLSDRFSAERPKGSFSTLEIQRTEQGDSAMYLCASTRQGGTGELFFGEGSRLTVL.

Comments on this clone: The same CDR3 can be traced to other DNA sequences in this sample. The chain is built from TRBV7-3 and TRBJ2-2; D is undetermined. CDR1 SGHTA and CDR2 FQGTGA come from the germline V gene. The CDR3 is 13 residues long. Trimming cost V 5 bases and J 2 bases, with 6 bases left between them. The CDR3 sequence: CASSPGNTGELFF. CDR3 bases: TGTGCCAGCAGCCCAGGCAACACCGGGGAGCTGTTTTTT.

In its sample, this clone was seen a few times. The rearrangement joins TRBV18 to TRBJ2-1; 8 nucleotides agree with TRBD1. Germline loops: CDR1 KGHSH, CDR2 LQKENI. V gave up 3 bases and J gave up 7 bases; unmatched junction bases: 5. CDR3 length: 14 residues. This chain's CDR3 is CASSPRQGTNEQFF. CDR3 bases: TGTGCCAGCTCACCCCGACAGGGGACGAATGAGCAGTTCTTC.

This clone was detected only once. The chain joins TRBV19 to TRBJ1-6; D not certain. The CDR3 extends over 13 amino acids. The V end was cut by 8 bases, the J end by 10 bases, with 15 bases between. Germline-derived CDR1 and CDR2 are LNHDA and SQIVND (reference sequence). CDR3 sequence (DNA): TGTGCCAGTCGGGCCAGAGTTGGATCACCCCTCCACTTT. Translation: CASRARVGSPLHF.